The source of this T cell receptor (beta chain) is a study of OX40 agonist ivuxolimab in advanced cancers. Of note for this clone: The antigen is undetermined.

Whole-study findings and limits: Clonal expansion in partial responders at 0.1-3.0 mg/kg ranked among the lowest.

Autoimmune disease history or systemic immunosuppression led to patients being barred. Clones were read by immunoSEQ multiplex PCR, and TCRdb kept only the in-frame ones, dropping some. The sample lists tens of thousands of clones, about nine tenths occurring once. The clonotype was recovered from an adult with an advanced solid tumor such as melanoma, head and neck, liver or kidney cancer. Sequenced here: CD4+ or CD8+ T cells sorted from blood, sampled in a trial of the OX40 agonist ivuxolimab.

The CDR3 reads CASSMSRGETQYF. The CDR3 DNA follows: TGTGCCAGTAGTATGTCCAGGGGAGAGACCCAGTACTTC. This chain joins TRBV19 and TRBJ2-5; possible D gene TRBD1, 6 bases. Germline loops: CDR1 LNHDA, CDR2 SQIVND (reference sequence). V shed 3 bases and J shed 4 bases, with 9 bases lying between them. The CDR3 is made up of 13 amino acids.